This record covers a single TCR beta chain. The junction shows a germline mismatch at one end, possibly a read error. TCRdb's table, derived via immunoSEQ multiplex PCR, lists solely in-frame clones and lacks some. Of tens of thousands of clones listed, 75% to 85% are singletons. This CDR3 has 11 residues. Germline V gene lookup returns CDR1 SNHLY and CDR2 FYNNEI. The data derive from a study of T cell responses to AZD1222 COVID-19 vaccine. The sample was peripheral blood, taken 28 days after the second AZD1222 dose. V is TRBV2 and J is TRBJ2-4, with D perhaps being TRBD1 or TRBD2 (5 bases each). This TCR was recovered from an adult who received the AZD1222 COVID-19 vaccine. The CDR3 nucleotides are TGTGCCAGCAGCAACCGGGACCCTTCCGATTTC. Translation: CASSNRDPSDF.